This record covers a single TCR beta chain. This specimen comes from a study of response to subunit inactivated influenza vaccine. CDR1 MDHEN and CDR2 SYDVKM come from the germline V gene. This CDR3 contains 15 residues. V was pared by 6 bases and J by 4 bases, with 18 bases between. A single record per CDR3 protein comes from TCRdb applying MiXCR to the RT-PCR reads. This sample has about 570,000 distinct CDR3 sequences, with about 11% found just once. A further study also used this sample, focusing on T cells expressing NK-cell markers. Turning to that study: The cDNA for TCR beta came from 5'RACE template switching with UMIs. Researchers report these clonotypes also headed the CD3+CD56-NKG2C+ fraction in several donors.

The material sequenced was PBMCs from blood, taken on the day of vaccination. The source is a man between 45 and 60 years old who received an inactivated influenza vaccine. The chain couples TRBV28 to TRBJ2-5, with a weak D call TRBD1 (6 bases). CDR3: CASRHAGDFGETQYF. CDR3 bases: TGTGCCAGCAGGCACGCAGGGGATTTCGGAGAGACCCAGTACTTC.